These 32 T cell receptor beta chains originate from one sample sequenced in a study of cytomegalovirus exposure and HLA in healthy donors. 60 Vbeta and 13 Jbeta primers were used in PCR. This table comes from immunoSEQ multiplex PCR, and its TCRdb copy is limited to in-frame clones, with some not included. Of fewer than 150,000 clones in the sample, 65% to 80% were seen once. The sequencing input was PBMCs. The origin of the receptors is a woman aged 25-40 years in good health and CMV-seronegative.

The CDR3 loop is CASSSRLAGFTDTQYF. For the CDR3, the DNA is TGTGCCAGCAGCTCACGACTAGCGGGCTTCACAGATACGCAGTATTTT. This chain connects TRBV13 to TRBJ2-3; TRBD2 agrees at 10 bases. The CDR3 has 16 residues. Germline V gene data show CDR1 as PRHDT and CDR2 as FYEKMQ (reference sequence). The V gene end was trimmed by 4 bases and the J gene end by 2 bases; junction bases not matched to a gene: 6.

Points on this clone: The junction departs from the called germline gene at one end, perhaps through a read error. The gene calls are TRBV6-1 and TRBJ2-1; the D gene is possibly TRBD2 (5 bases). CDR1 MNHNS and CDR2 SASEGT come from the germline V gene. The CDR3 contains 13 residues. The CDR3 nucleotides are TGTGCCAGCAGGGAAGACTATTACAATGAGCAGTTCTTC. Protein: CASREDYYNEQFF.

The sample holds a few counts of this clone. The junction differs from germline at one of its ends, possibly a read error. The chain employs TRBV6-1 and TRBJ1-1, with D possibly being TRBD1 (6 bases). The CDR3 runs 16 residues. Germline CDR1 reads MNHNS; CDR2 reads SASEGT. The DNA for the CDR3 is TGTGCCATCAGTGAGGATGTAGGACAGTCGAACACTGAAGCTTTCTTT. Translated, it gives CAISEDVGQSNTEAFF.

This clone was seen more than once but under ten times. This chain uses TRBV5-4 with TRBJ2-3; 8 bases match TRBD2. Germline assignment: CDR1 SGHNT and CDR2 YYREEE (reference sequence). With V trimmed by 2 bases and J by 1 base, 0 bases remained unmatched. This CDR3 is 14 amino acids long. The CDR3 loop reads CASSLAGGTDTQYF. The DNA for the CDR3 is TGTGCCAGCAGCTTAGCGGGGGGCACAGATACGCAGTATTTT.

V and J are TRBV1 and TRBJ2-3; the DNA was not used to check the table's D call, TRBD1. TRBV1 is a listed pseudogene. The CDR3 covers 17 residues. CDR3 amino acids: CTSSQGPGQEITDTQYF. CDR3 nucleotide sequence: TGCACCAGCAGCCAAGGGCCAGGACAGGAGATCACAGATACGCAGTATTTT.

The chain carries TRBV5-5 and TRBJ2-3, with 10 bases lining up with TRBD1. Unmatched junction bases numbered 4, after V lost 0 bases and J lost 3 bases. This CDR3 has 16 residues. From germline, CDR1 is SGHKS and CDR2 YYEKEE (reference sequence). As DNA, the CDR3 is TGTGCCAGCAGCTTGGGACAGGGGGCCGGAACAGATACGCAGTATTTT. Its protein product is CASSLGQGAGTDTQYF.

The V call is TRBV7-9, the J call TRBJ1-2; 7 bases align to TRBD1. CDR1 and CDR2 from the germline V gene are SEHNR and FQNEAQ (reference sequence). This CDR3 has 17 residues. The V gene end was trimmed by 1 base and the J gene end by 3 bases; junction bases not matched to a gene: 11. The DNA of the CDR3 is TGTGCCAGCAGCTTAGATGGTTTAGACAGGGATGACTATGGCTACACCTTC. Translating it yields CASSLDGLDRDDYGYTF.

The chain has TRBV6-1 and TRBJ1-3; 12 bases are a match to TRBD1. The CDR3 is made up of 16 amino acids. The ends lost 1 base at V and 5 bases at J; junction bases unmatched: 3. From germline, CDR1 is MNHNS and CDR2 SASEGT. The CDR3 nucleotides read TGTGCCAGCAGTGAAGGGGACAGGGGGCAGAGAAACACCATATATTTT. Translated: CASSEGDRGQRNTIYF.

The table lists this clone with a count of one. Since the CDR3 does not end with the conserved phenylalanine or tryptophan, this likely comes from a read error. The chain combines TRBV5-1 with TRBJ2-2, with TRBD2 matching over 12 bases. Unmatched junction bases numbered 5, after V lost 2 bases and J lost 6 bases. Germline V gene data show CDR1 as SGHRS and CDR2 as YFSETQ. CDR3 length: 16 residues. CDR3 loop: CASSFDRLAGAGELFL. CDR3 DNA sequence: TGCGCCAGCAGCTTTGATCGACTAGCGGGAGCCGGGGAGCTGTTTCTT.

V is TRBV5-1 and J is TRBJ2-5; 7 bases fit TRBD1. The CDR3 covers 14 residues. J lost 1 base, V lost 9 bases, and 9 bases had no gene match. The germline gives CDR1 SGHRS, CDR2 YFSETQ. CDR3 sequence reads: CATHETGVQETQYF. For the CDR3, the DNA is TGCGCCACCCATGAAACAGGGGTCCAAGAGACCCAGTACTTC.

The chain combines TRBV5-1 with TRBJ1-2; 8 bases fit TRBD1. This CDR3 has 16 amino acids. With 4 bases clipped from V and 7 bases from J, the junction kept 15 bases outside the gene matches. CDR1 and CDR2 from the germline V gene are SGHRS and YFSETQ. CDR3 DNA: TGCGCCAGCAGCGACCCGGGACAGGAAAGTTTTCGTGGCTACACCTTC. It translates to CASSDPGQESFRGYTF. Based on the CDR3 plus reference TRBV5-1 and TRBJ1-2, the full variable domain is KAGVTQTPRYLIKTRGQQVTLSCSPISGHRSVSWYQQTPGQGLQFLFEYFSETQRNKGNFPGRFSGRQFSNSRSEMNVSTLELGDSALYLCASSDPGQESFRGYTFGSGTRLTVV.

V usage is TRBV6-1 and J usage is TRBJ1-6; D is perhaps TRBD1 (6 bases). The CDR3 runs 14 residues. The germline gives CDR1 MNHNS, CDR2 SASEGT. Trimming took 3 bases from V and 7 from J, leaving 10 bases between them. The chain's CDR3 is CASSEDRSNSPLHF. DNA of the CDR3: TGTGCCAGCAGTGAGGACAGATCCAATTCACCCCTCCACTTT.

This clone was observed a single time. V gene TRBV7-9 combines with J gene TRBJ2-7; weak D call: TRBD1 (6 bases). CDR3 size: 15 residues. Germline lookup yields CDR1 SEHNR and CDR2 FQNEAQ (reference sequence). The CDR3 nucleotides are TGTTCCAGCAGCTTAGGACAGATCGCCTTCCACGAGCAGTACGTC. Protein sequence: CSSSLGQIAFHEQYV.

The CDR3 sequence is CASSLEVAGLVTDTQYF. The CDR3 DNA reads as TGTGCCAGCAGCTTAGAGGTAGCGGGACTCGTAACAGATACGCAGTATTTT. V gene TRBV7-2 combines with J gene TRBJ2-3, with 8 nucleotides matching TRBD2. V shed 1 base, J shed 3 bases, and the junction held 9 bases outside the gene matches. This CDR3 has 17 residues. CDR1 is SGHTA, CDR2 FQGNSA, per germline. Full variable domain (remainder filled in from reference TRBV7-2 and TRBJ2-3): GAGVSQSPSNKVTEKGKDVELRCDPISGHTALYWYRQSLGQGLEFLIYFQGNSAPDKSGLPSDRFSAERTGGSVSTLTIQRTQQEDSAVYLCASSLEVAGLVTDTQYFGPGTRLTVL.

This clone was recorded a few times. V gene TRBV14 combines with J gene TRBJ2-3; 13 bases line up with TRBD2. CDR1 is SGHDN, CDR2 FVKESK, per germline. The CDR3 consists of 18 residues. Unmatched junction bases numbered 8, after V lost 5 bases and J lost 0 bases. CDR3 residues: CASSARLAGGTSTDTQYF. Here the CDR3 DNA reads TGTGCCAGCAGCGCCCGACTAGCGGGAGGAACGAGCACAGATACGCAGTATTTT.

In this sample, this clone turned up a few times. The rearrangement joins TRBV5-1 to TRBJ1-2, with D tentatively TRBD1 (5 bases). The germline V gene encodes CDR1 SGHRS and CDR2 YFSETQ. The CDR3 runs to 16 residues. V dropped 3 bases and J dropped 0 bases, with 15 bases sitting between them. CDR3 sequence: CASSSGTASANYGYTF. The CDR3 nucleotides are TGCGCCAGCAGCTCGGGGACTGCGTCAGCTAACTATGGCTACACCTTC. Using reference TRBV5-1 and TRBJ1-2 for the parts outside the CDR3, the full variable domain is KAGVTQTPRYLIKTRGQQVTLSCSPISGHRSVSWYQQTPGQGLQFLFEYFSETQRNKGNFPGRFSGRQFSNSRSEMNVSTLELGDSALYLCASSSGTASANYGYTFGSGTRLTVV.

A few counts support this clone. The genes are TRBV5-1 and TRBJ2-5; 11 bases line up with TRBD2. The V and J ends lost 3 bases and 5 bases, in that order; junction bases with no gene match: 9. The V gene's germline CDR1 is SGHRS and CDR2 YFSETQ. The CDR3 is 16 amino acids. The CDR3 sequence is CASSWGSGGAEETQYF. The CDR3, as DNA: TGCGCCAGCAGCTGGGGTAGCGGGGGGGCCGAGGAGACCCAGTACTTC.

The chain uses TRBV18 and TRBJ2-2; TRBD1 might be the D (6 bases). Trimming cost V 1 base and J 2 bases, with 11 bases left between them. The length of the CDR3 is 16 residues. The germline V gene has CDR1 KGHSH and CDR2 LQKENI. As DNA, the CDR3 is TGTGCCAGCTCACCACGGGCGACAGGAAACACCGGGGAGCTGTTTTTT. It translates to CASSPRATGNTGELFF.

The rearrangement uses TRBV4-1 and TRBJ2-7; 9 bases agree with TRBD1. The CDR3 has 16 amino acids. V lost 2 bases to trimming and J lost 6 bases; unmatched junction nucleotides: 11. CDR1 and CDR2 (germline): MGHRA, YSYEKL. CDR3 amino acids: CASSQSPNRGRAEQYF. The CDR3 nucleotides read TGCGCCAGCAGCCAAAGTCCGAACAGGGGGCGAGCCGAGCAGTACTTC.

Written as DNA, the CDR3 is TGTGCCAGCAGGGCAGGGGGAAATACGCAGTATTTT. Its translation is CASRAGGNTQYF. The rearrangement joins TRBV2 to TRBJ2-3; 7 nucleotides agree with TRBD1. Trimming took 6 bases from V and 7 from J; bases not matched to a gene: 4. This CDR3 has 12 amino acids. Germline values: CDR1 SNHLY, CDR2 FYNNEI.

Only a few counts were recorded for this clone. This chain uses TRBV10-1 with TRBJ1-1; 8 bases match TRBD1. The CDR3 is 16 amino acids. V lost 1 base to trimming and J lost 4 bases; unmatched junction nucleotides: 8. Germline V CDR1 and CDR2: WNHNN, SYGVQD (reference sequence). CDR3 in amino acids: CASSEFSGQGSTEAFF. The CDR3, as DNA: TGCGCCAGCAGTGAGTTCAGCGGACAGGGCAGCACTGAAGCTTTCTTT.

The J gene is TRBJ1-5, the V gene TRBV15; tentative D call: TRBD1 (5 bases). V was clipped by 3 bases and J by 5 bases, with 5 bases between them. Germline CDR1 is LNHNV and CDR2 is YYDKDF (reference sequence). This CDR3 contains 12 residues. The CDR3 is CATSSRDQPQHF. The CDR3 region has the DNA TGTGCCACCAGCAGCAGGGATCAGCCCCAGCATTTT. Supplemented by reference TRBV15 and TRBJ1-5, the full variable domain reads DAMVIQNPRYQVTQFGKPVTLSCSQTLNHNVMYWYQQKSSQAPKLLFHYYDKDFNNEADTPDNFQSRRPNTSFCFLDIRSPGLGDTAMYLCATSSRDQPQHFGDGTRLSIL.

The chain links TRBV5-4 to TRBJ2-5, with 13 bases matching TRBD2. CDR1 and CDR2 from the germline V gene are SGHNT and YYREEE (reference sequence). This CDR3 is 17 amino acids long. V gave up 4 bases and J gave up 2 bases; unmatched junction bases: 8. The CDR3: CASSAGTSGVYQETQYF. CDR3 nucleotides: TGTGCCAGCAGCGCTGGGACTAGCGGGGTATATCAAGAGACCCAGTACTTC.

CDR3 nucleotide sequence: TGTGCCAGCAGCTTACGACAGTACGAGACCCAGTACTTC. It codes for CASSLRQYETQYF. This sequence joins TRBV7-3 and TRBJ2-5; D perhaps matches TRBD1 (5 bases). V gave up 2 bases and J gave up 5 bases, with 9 bases separating them. Germline V gene sequence: CDR1 SGHTA, CDR2 FQGTGA. The length of the CDR3 is 13 residues.

The gene calls are TRBV13 and TRBJ1-1; 8 bases line up with TRBD1. Germline assignment: CDR1 PRHDT and CDR2 FYEKMQ (reference sequence). The CDR3 extends over 14 amino acids. The trim removed 7 bases at V and 1 base at J, leaving 5 bases unmatched. The CDR3 DNA is TGTGCCAGCACCGAGACAGGGGCGAACACTGAAGCTTTCTTT. It yields the protein CASTETGANTEAFF. Drawing the rest from reference TRBV13 and TRBJ1-1, the complete variable domain is AAGVIQSPRHLIKEKRETATLKCYPIPRHDTVYWYQQGPGQDPQFLISFYEKMQSDKGSIPDRFSAQQFSDYHSELNMSSLELGDSALYFCASTETGANTEAFFGQGTRLTVV.

The chain is built from TRBV6-6 and TRBJ1-6; perhaps TRBD1 as D (5 bases). This CDR3 spans 16 amino acids. Trimming stripped 5 bases from V and 5 bases from J, with 16 bases between. Germline CDR1 MNHNY, CDR2 SVGAGI (reference sequence). The DNA for the CDR3 is TGTGCCAGCAGTACCACACCAGGGTTGGATAATTCACCCCTCCACTTT. Translating it yields CASSTTPGLDNSPLHF.

This chain links TRBV5-1 with TRBJ2-5; 9 bases are a match to TRBD2. CDR1 is SGHRS, CDR2 YFSETQ, per germline. This CDR3 has 16 residues. V dropped 0 bases and J dropped 5; count of bases not matched to a gene: 8. CDR3 nucleotides: TGCGCCAGCAGCTTGGAGGTAGCGGGGGTAAGGGAGACCCAGTACTTC. The encoded protein is CASSLEVAGVRETQYF.

This clone was seen more than once but under ten times. V gene TRBV30 combines with J gene TRBJ1-1; 7 nucleotides agree with TRBD1. CDR3 length equals 12 residues. Germline-derived CDR1 and CDR2 are GTSNPN and SVGIG (reference sequence). Trimming removed 5 bases from V and 1 base from J; junction bases left unmatched: 1. The CDR3 DNA sequence: TGTGCCTGGGGACAGGAGAACACTGAAGCTTTCTTT. It translates to CAWGQENTEAFF. Supplemented by reference TRBV30 and TRBJ1-1, the full variable domain reads SQTIHQWPATLVQPVGSPLSLECTVEGTSNPNLYWYRQAAGRGLQLLFYSVGIGQISSEVPQNLSASRPQDRQFILSSKKLLLSDSGFYLCAWGQENTEAFFGQGTRLTVV.

This clone was found a few times. The chain recombines TRBV7-9 with TRBJ2-7; D is undetermined. The germline gives CDR1 SEHNR, CDR2 FQNEAQ (reference sequence). There are 14 residues in the CDR3. The V and J ends lost 4 bases and 1 base respectively, with 11 bases between them. The CDR3 nucleotides read TGTGCCAGCAGCTCGTCCGCGGTTTCCTACGAGCAGTACTTC. It encodes CASSSSAVSYEQYF.

The chain recombines TRBV13 with TRBJ2-5; the D gene is possibly TRBD1 (6 bases). The DNA end favors TRBJ2-7, so the J call may be wrong. The CDR3 loop spans 14 amino acids. Germline V gene sequence: CDR1 PRHDT, CDR2 FYEKMQ (reference sequence). Here the CDR3 DNA reads TGTGCCAGCAGCTACCGGGACATATCCTACGAGCAGTACTTC. This codes for CASSYRDISYEQYF.

This chain links TRBV5-1 with TRBJ2-6, with no clear D. The CDR3 runs to 15 residues. Germline V lookup: CDR1 SGHRS, CDR2 YFSETQ. Trimming left V 1 base short and J 0 bases short, with 5 bases between. The CDR3 region is CASSLTSSGANVLTF. In nucleotides, the CDR3 is TGCGCCAGCAGCTTGACGAGCTCTGGGGCCAACGTCCTGACTTTC.

This CDR3 reads CASTTDSPINEKLFF. Written as DNA, the CDR3 is TGTGCCAGCACCACTGACAGTCCTATTAATGAAAAACTGTTTTTT. The V and J genes are TRBV6-1 and TRBJ1-4; possibly TRBD1 for D (5 bases). The germline V and J ends were trimmed by 7 bases and 4 bases, with 16 bases remaining between them. The CDR3 sequence is 15 residues long. In germline, CDR1 is MNHNS, CDR2 SASEGT.